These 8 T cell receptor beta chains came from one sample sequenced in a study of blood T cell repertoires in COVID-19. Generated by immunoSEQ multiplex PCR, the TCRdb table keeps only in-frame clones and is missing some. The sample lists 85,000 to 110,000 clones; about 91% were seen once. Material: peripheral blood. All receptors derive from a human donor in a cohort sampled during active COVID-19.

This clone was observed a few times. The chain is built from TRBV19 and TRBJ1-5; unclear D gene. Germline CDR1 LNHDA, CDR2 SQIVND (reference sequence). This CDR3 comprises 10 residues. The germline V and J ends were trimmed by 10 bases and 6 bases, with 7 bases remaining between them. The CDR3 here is CATPGQPQHF. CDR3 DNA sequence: TGTGCCACCCCCGGTCAGCCCCAGCATTTT.

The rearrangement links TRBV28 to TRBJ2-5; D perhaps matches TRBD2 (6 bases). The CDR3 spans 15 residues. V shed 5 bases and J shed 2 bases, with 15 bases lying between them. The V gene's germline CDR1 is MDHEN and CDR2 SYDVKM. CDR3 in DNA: TGTGCCAGCAGTCCCCTGGGCGGGAATCAAGAGACCCAGTACTTC. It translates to CASSPLGGNQETQYF.

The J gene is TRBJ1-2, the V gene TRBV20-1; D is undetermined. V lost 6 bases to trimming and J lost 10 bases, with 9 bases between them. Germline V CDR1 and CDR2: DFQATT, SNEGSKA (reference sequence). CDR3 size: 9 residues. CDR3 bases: TGCAGTGCGGGTTGGGCCTACACCTTC. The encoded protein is CSAGWAYTF.

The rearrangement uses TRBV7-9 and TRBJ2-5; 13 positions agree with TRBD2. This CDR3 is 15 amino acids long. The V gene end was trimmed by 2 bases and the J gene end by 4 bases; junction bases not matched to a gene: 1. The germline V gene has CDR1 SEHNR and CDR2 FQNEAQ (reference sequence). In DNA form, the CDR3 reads TGTGCCAGCAGCTTATGGACTAGCGGGGGAGAGACCCAGTACTTC. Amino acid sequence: CASSLWTSGGETQYF.

The CDR3 here is CSVRFGTGYNSPLHF. The CDR3 DNA is TGCAGCGTTCGATTCGGGACAGGGTATAATTCACCCCTCCACTTT. This chain links TRBV29-1 with TRBJ1-6, with TRBD1 matching over 9 bases. The length of the CDR3 is 15 residues. The junction had 6 bases not matched to a gene; V was cut back by 5 bases and J by 4 bases. The germline V gene encodes CDR1 SQVTM and CDR2 ANQGSEA.

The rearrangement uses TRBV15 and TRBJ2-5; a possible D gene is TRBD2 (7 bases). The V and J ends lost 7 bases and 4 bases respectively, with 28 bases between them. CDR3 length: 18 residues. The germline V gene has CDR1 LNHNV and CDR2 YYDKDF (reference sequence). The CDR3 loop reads CATNTEGRGGSRAETQYF. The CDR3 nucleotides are TGTGCCACCAACACCGAGGGAAGGGGGGGTAGTAGGGCAGAGACCCAGTACTTC.

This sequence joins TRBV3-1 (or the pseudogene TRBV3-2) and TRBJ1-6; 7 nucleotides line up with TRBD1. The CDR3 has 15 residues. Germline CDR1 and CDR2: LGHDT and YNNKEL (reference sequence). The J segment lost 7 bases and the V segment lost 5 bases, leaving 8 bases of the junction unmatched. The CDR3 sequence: CASSGRARGNSPLHF. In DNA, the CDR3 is TGTGCCAGCAGCGGCCGGGCCAGGGGGAATTCACCCCTCCACTTT.

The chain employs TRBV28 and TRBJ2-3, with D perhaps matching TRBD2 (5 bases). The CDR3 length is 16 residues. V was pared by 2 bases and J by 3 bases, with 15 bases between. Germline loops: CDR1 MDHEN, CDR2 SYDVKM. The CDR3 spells CASSLIGMSGTDTQYF. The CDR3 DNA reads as TGTGCCAGCAGTTTAATCGGGATGTCTGGGACAGATACGCAGTATTTT. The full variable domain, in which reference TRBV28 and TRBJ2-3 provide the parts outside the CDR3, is DVKVTQSSRYLVKRTGEKVFLECVQDMDHENMFWYRQDPGLGLRLIYFSYDVKMKEKGDIPEGYSVSREKKERFSLILESASTNQTSMYLCASSLIGMSGTDTQYFGPGTRLTVL.